A selection of T cell receptor beta chains follows, all from one sample in a study of blood T cell repertoires in COVID-19. The table came from immunoSEQ multiplex PCR; TCRdb's copy has only in-frame clones and leaves some out. The sample lists over 400,000 clones, 80% to 90% seen once, with 8% to 9.5% in the top ten. The source material was PBMCs or T cells enriched from blood (not recorded which). These receptors were obtained from a woman aged 60 to 75 who had recovered from COVID-19. The CDR3 runs from the conserved cysteine through the conserved F or W. D genes are given only for firm matches. Clone sizes are given selectively: once, few, many, or a class where the clone is expanded.

once	NA	TRBJ1-2	TRBV30	CAWSSLFRQLSYGYTF	TGTGCCTGGAGTAGCCTTTTCAGACAGCTGAGTTATGGCTACACCTTC
NA	TRBD1	TRBJ1-1	TRBV27	CASRGTLGPRDRDNTEAFF	TGTGCCAGCAGGGGTACCTTAGGGCCCAGAGACAGGGATAACACTGAAGCTTTCTTT
NA	TRBD2	TRBJ2-7	TRBV4-1	CASSQDHGLAGYEQYF	TGCGCCAGCAGCCAAGATCACGGACTAGCGGGGTACGAGCAGTACTTC
NA	TRBD2	TRBJ2-3	TRBV27	CASSLAGFGADTQYF	TGTGCCAGCAGCCTAGCGGGGTTCGGGGCAGATACGCAGTATTTT
NA	TRBD2	TRBJ2-7	TRBV10-2	CASRVAGGYNSYEQYF	TGCGCCAGCAGGGTAGCGGGGGGCTACAATTCCTACGAGCAGTACTTC
NA	TRBD1	TRBJ1-1	TRBV10-3	CAISVTRGQNTEAFF	TGTGCCATCAGCGTCACCAGGGGGCAGAACACTGAAGCTTTCTTT
NA	NA	TRBJ1-1	TRBV29-1	CSVRNTEAFF	TGCAGCGTCAGGAACACTGAAGCTTTCTTT
NA	TRBD2	TRBJ2-1	TRBV25-1	CASSEWAGGTNEQFF	TGTGCCAGCAGTGAATGGGCGGGGGGCACGAATGAGCAGTTCTTC
NA	TRBD1	TRBJ2-3	TRBV10-3	CAISTGGIIQDTQYF	TGTGCCATCAGTACAGGGGGGATTATCCAAGATACGCAGTATTTT
NA	NA	TRBJ2-3	TRBV4-1	CASSQPLGRPPHTQYF	TGCGCCAGCAGCCAACCACTAGGCCGTCCACCGCATACGCAGTATTTT
NA	NA	TRBJ1-4	TRBV28	CASSAGGLNEKLFF	TGTGCCAGCAGCGCGGGAGGCCTTAATGAAAAACTGTTTTTT
NA	TRBD2	TRBJ2-7	TRBV9	CASSPTLRGDSYEQYF	TGTGCCAGCAGCCCCACTTTGCGGGGGGACTCCTACGAGCAGTACTTC
NA	TRBD2	TRBJ2-3	TRBV28	CASAERGIGDTQYF	TGTGCCAGCGCGGAGCGGGGGATTGGAGATACGCAGTATTTT
NA	TRBD1	TRBJ1-1	TRBV19	CASSMETGGWTEAFF	TGTGCCAGTAGTATGGAGACAGGGGGTTGGACTGAAGCTTTCTTT
NA	TRBD2	TRBJ2-1	TRBV2	CASSGGAGEQFF	TGTGCCAGCAGCGGGGGGGCTGGGGAGCAGTTCTTC
NA	NA	TRBJ1-1	TRBV20-1	CSAIQAFEAFF	TGCAGTGCTATCCAGGCCTTCGAAGCTTTCTTT
NA	TRBD1	TRBJ1-4	TRBV7-9	CASSNGQGAGEKLFF	TGTGCCAGCAGCAACGGACAGGGGGCAGGTGAAAAACTGTTTTTT
NA	TRBD2	TRBJ2-3	TRBV5-1	CASSSSGWGGTTDTQYF	TGCGCCAGCAGCTCTTCTGGGTGGGGGGGGACCACAGATACGCAGTATTTT
few	TRBD1	TRBJ1-1	TRBV13	CASSSWTGSTEAFF	TGTGCCAGCAGCTCTTGGACAGGGTCCACCGAAGCTTTCTTT
NA	TRBD2	TRBJ2-4	TRBV2	CASRGGRGGRAKNIQYF	TGTGCCAGCAGAGGGGGTCGGGGGGGCCGAGCCAAAAACATTCAGTACTTC
once	NA	TRBJ2-2	TRBV25-1	CASRGRVNTGELFF	TGTGCCAGCAGAGGGCGGGTGAACACCGGGGAGCTGTTTTTT
once	TRBD2	TRBJ2-3	TRBV7-6	CASSGRGGQGDTQYF	TGTGCCAGCAGCGGACGGGGGGGCCAGGGAGATACGCAGTATTTT
many	NA	TRBJ1-2	TRBV3-1/TRBV3-2	CASSQDEGFRTHF	TGTGCCAGCAGCCAAGATGAGGGATTCCGCACTCACTTC
once	NA	TRBJ1-4	TRBV10-3	CARIGGLERLFF	TGTGCCCGCATCGGAGGCCTTGAAAGACTGTTTTTT
NA	TRBD1	TRBJ1-3	TRBV2	CASSSDRVGNTIYF	TGTGCCAGCAGCTCGGACAGGGTCGGAAACACCATATATTTT
NA	NA	TRBJ2-3	TRBV3-1/TRBV3-2	CASSLDRRPDTQYF	TGTGCCAGCAGCCTGGATAGGCGGCCAGATACGCAGTATTTT
NA	TRBD1	TRBJ1-2	TRBV27	CASTPRTGNYGYTF	TGTGCCAGCACCCCCCGGACAGGGAATTATGGCTACACCTTC
NA	NA	TRBJ1-1	TRBV5-1	CASSTDTLMNTEAFF	TGCGCCAGCAGCACGGACACCCTTATGAACACTGAAGCTTTCTTT
NA	NA	TRBJ1-5	TRBV7-9	CASSLAGADQPQHF	TGTGCCAGCAGCTTAGCAGGGGCAGATCAGCCCCAGCATTTT
NA	TRBD1	TRBJ1-4	TRBV5-6	CASSLEGQPNEKLFF	TGTGCCAGCAGCTTGGAGGGACAGCCGAATGAAAAACTGTTTTTT
NA	TRBD1	TRBJ2-1	TRBV2	CASTLGQLNEQFF	TGTGCCAGCACCCTGGGACAGCTGAATGAGCAGTTCTTC
NA	TRBD1	TRBJ1-2	TRBV6-5	CASSNRQGSYTF	TGTGCCAGCAGCAATCGACAGGGGAGCTACACCTTC
NA	TRBD1	TRBJ1-1	TRBV6-5	CASSYGTGENTEAFF	TGTGCCAGCAGTTACGGCACAGGGGAGAACACTGAAGCTTTCTTT
NA	NA	TRBJ2-2	TRBV6-5	CASSYVRTMSGELFF	TGTGCCAGCAGTTACGTGCGGACAATGAGCGGGGAGCTGTTTTTT
NA	NA	TRBJ2-2	TRBV9	CASSAELGGGTGELFF	TGTGCCAGCAGCGCCGAACTTGGGGGCGGAACCGGGGAGCTGTTTTTT
once	NA	TRBJ2-1	TRBV19	CASMEAGLATYNEQFF	TGTGCCAGTATGGAGGCCGGCCTAGCGACATACAATGAGCAGTTCTTC
NA	TRBD1	TRBJ1-1	TRBV4-1	CASSHQGDRGMEAAFF	TGCGCCAGCAGCCACCAGGGGGACAGAGGCATGGAGGCGGCTTTCTTT
NA	TRBD2	TRBJ2-2	TRBV19	CASSHTSTRGLAGITNTGELFF	TGTGCCAGTAGTCATACTTCAACTAGGGGACTAGCGGGGATAACGAACACCGGGGAGCTGTTTTTT
NA	TRBD1	TRBJ1-1	TRBV4-1	CASSQIQDRDRGDGTEAFF	TGCGCCAGCAGCCAGATCCAAGACAGGGATAGGGGTGATGGCACTGAAGCTTTCTTT